This TCR beta chain was identified during a study of cytomegalovirus exposure and HLA in healthy donors. This CDR3 contains 15 residues. Per germline, CDR1 LNHDA and CDR2 SQIVND (reference sequence). Remarks on this clone: Its antigen is not identified. Compared with germline, one end of the junction differs, possibly owing to a read error.

TCRdb's table, derived via immunoSEQ multiplex PCR, lists solely in-frame clones and lacks some. The sample contains about 98,000 clones, approximately 90% of which appear only once. Study-wide points: Most sequenced TCRs were rare (though some public TCRs occurred in many donors). Three CMV-associated chains were confirmed in vitro to be specific for CMV antigens.

The donors formed part of the 120-subject validation cohort, distinct from the roughly 600-subject first cohort. The source is a woman between 25 and 40 years old in good health and CMV-seronegative. Sample: PBMCs. The chain couples TRBV19 to TRBJ2-1, with 9 bases fitting TRBD2. The CDR3 spells CASSPSGASYNEQFF. The CDR3 region has the DNA TGCGCCAGTAGTCCTAGCGGGGCCTCCTACAATGAGCAGTTCTTC.